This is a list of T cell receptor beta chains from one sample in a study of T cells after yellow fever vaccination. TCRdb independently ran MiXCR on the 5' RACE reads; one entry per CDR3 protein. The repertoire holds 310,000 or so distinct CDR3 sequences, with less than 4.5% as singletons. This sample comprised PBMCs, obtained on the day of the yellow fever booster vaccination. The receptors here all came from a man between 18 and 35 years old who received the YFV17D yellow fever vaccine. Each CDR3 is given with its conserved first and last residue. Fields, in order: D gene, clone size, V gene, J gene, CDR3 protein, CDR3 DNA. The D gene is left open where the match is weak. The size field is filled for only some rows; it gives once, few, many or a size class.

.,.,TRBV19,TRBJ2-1,CASSPRWDNEQFF,TGTGCCAGTAGCCCCCGGTGGGACAATGAGCAGTTCTTC
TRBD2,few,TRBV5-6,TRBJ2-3,CASSRTSGGAGADTQYF,TGTGCCAGCAGCCGGACTAGCGGGGGGGCCGGGGCAGATACGCAGTATTTT
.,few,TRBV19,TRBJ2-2,CASTLANTGELFF,TGTGCCAGTACCCTGGCGAACACCGGGGAGCTGTTTTTT
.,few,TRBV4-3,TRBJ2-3,CASSQGPPGVGTDTQYF,TGCGCCAGCAGCCAAGGGCCTCCGGGGGTGGGCACAGATACGCAGTATTTT
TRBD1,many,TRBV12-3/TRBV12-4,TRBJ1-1,CASTIRGRGEAFF,TGTGCCAGCACCATCAGGGGGCGCGGTGAAGCTTTCTTT
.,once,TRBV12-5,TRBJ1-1,CASGLVLRNTEAFF,TGTGCTAGTGGTTTGGTACTGAGGAACACTGAAGCTTTCTTT
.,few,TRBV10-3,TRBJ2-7,CAISDRTDYEQYF,TGTGCCATCAGTGATCGCACAGACTACGAGCAGTACTTC
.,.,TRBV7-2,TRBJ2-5,CASSPELRGWETQYF,TGTGCCAGCAGCCCCGAGTTGAGGGGATGGGAGACCCAGTACTTC
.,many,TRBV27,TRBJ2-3,CASSPGQFTDTQYF,TGTGCCAGCAGTCCCGGACAGTTCACAGATACGCAGTATTTT
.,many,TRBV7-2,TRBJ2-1,CASSLRLWTDSYNEQFF,TGTGCCAGCAGCTTACGCCTCTGGACCGACTCCTACAATGAGCAGTTCTTC
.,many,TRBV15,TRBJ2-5,CATSVDSTETQYF,TGTGCCACCAGCGTGGACAGTACGGAGACCCAGTACTTC
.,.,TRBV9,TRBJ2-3,CASSVVEGGHPYPLSTDTQYF,TGTGCCAGCAGCGTAGTGGAGGGGGGCCACCCTTACCCCCTAAGCACAGATACGCAGTATTTT